One sample yielded the 20 T cell receptor beta chains listed below, sequenced in a study of T cells expressing NK-cell markers. TCRdb re-called the 5' RACE reads and shows each CDR3 protein once, DNA omitted. The sample totals approximately 380,000 distinct CDR3 sequences. Sample: blood T cells: a sorted CD56 or NKG2C T cell subset, CD4+ or CD8+ T cells, or bulk PBMC T cells (not recorded which). The receptor source for this set is a man aged 18-75 years in good health.

The V gene is TRBV28, the J gene TRBJ2-2; the TCRdb D gene call, TRBD2, has no DNA to confirm it. The CDR3 is 19 residues long. Germline-derived CDR1 and CDR2 are MDHEN and SYDVKM. The CDR3: CASSRPGLTQKGVTGELFF.

The chain is built from TRBV28 and TRBJ2-7; TCRdb's assignment of TRBD1 cannot be checked, as there is no DNA. The CDR3 sequence is 15 residues long. Germline values: CDR1 MDHEN, CDR2 SYDVKM. This CDR3 reads CASRRQGERSYEQYF.

The rearrangement uses TRBV2 and TRBJ2-5. The CDR3 runs to 11 residues. The V gene's germline CDR1 is SNHLY and CDR2 FYNNEI. The CDR3 sequence is CASSERGGLYF.

This rearrangement joins TRBV4-2 to TRBJ2-3; TCRdb picks TRBD2, but there is no DNA to check that call. Germline CDR1 is LGHNA and CDR2 is YNFKEQ. The CDR3 is 16 amino acids. CDR3: CASSPRPGLGTDTQYF.

The genes are TRBV20-1 and TRBJ1-1. The CDR3 extends over 15 amino acids. The germline V gene encodes CDR1 DFQATT and CDR2 SNEGSKA (reference sequence). The CDR3 is CSASPTAGENTEAFF.

V usage is TRBV7-9 and J usage is TRBJ1-3. The germline gives CDR1 SEHNR, CDR2 FQNEAQ (reference sequence). The length of the CDR3 is 14 residues. The CDR3: CASSPSNSGNTIYF.

This CDR3 is CSARGVGAGTLIAKNIQYF. The V gene is TRBV20-1, the J gene TRBJ2-4; the TCRdb D gene call, TRBD1, has no DNA to confirm it. Looked up from germline, CDR1 is DFQATT and CDR2 is SNEGSKA (reference sequence). This CDR3 has 19 amino acids.

The chain has TRBV7-2 and TRBJ1-4; TCRdb reports TRBD1, a call that lacks DNA to check it against. The germline CDR1 and CDR2 sequences are SGHTA and FQGNSA. The CDR3 has 17 residues. CDR3 region: CASSLGFGGQYNEKLFF.

The chain employs TRBV7-8 and TRBJ2-3; TCRdb names TRBD2, which stays unverified in the absence of DNA. Germline CDR1 reads SGHVS; CDR2 reads FQNEAQ. This CDR3 region has 14 residues. CDR3 loop: CASIRDSYTDTQYF.

The chain is built from TRBV7-2 and TRBJ1-3; TCRdb's D call, TRBD1, is unchecked because there is no DNA. The CDR3 runs 13 residues. Germline V CDR1 and CDR2: SGHTA, FQGNSA. The CDR3 is CASSSDRGNTIYF.

This chain links TRBV29-1 with TRBJ2-1; TCRdb designates TRBD1, a call that cannot be tested without DNA. The CDR3 runs to 13 residues. Germline V gives CDR1 SQVTM, CDR2 ANQGSEA. The CDR3 region is CSVNRDRRNEQFF.

This rearrangement joins TRBV6-1 to TRBJ2-3; TCRdb proposes TRBD1, but this gene call is untestable without DNA. The CDR3 totals 14 residues. CDR1 is MNHNS and CDR2 is SASEGT in the germline V gene. Here the CDR3 reads CASRRQGFKDTQYF.

This sequence joins TRBV4-1 and TRBJ2-2; the D call of TRBD2 rests on TCRdb alone, since no DNA is present to check it. Germline loops: CDR1 MGHRA, CDR2 YSYEKL. CDR3 length: 16 residues. CDR3 sequence reads: CASSQVGGVGTGELFF.

This sequence joins TRBV12-3 or TRBV12-4 and TRBJ1-5. The CDR3 length is 13 residues. The CDR3: CASSFAINRPQHF.

This CDR3 reads CASRGATGTGQAGLTF. This chain uses TRBV12-3 or TRBV12-4 with TRBJ1-2; the TCRdb D gene call, TRBD1, has no DNA to confirm it. The CDR3 extends over 16 amino acids.

This chain links TRBV6-6 with TRBJ2-2. Looked up from germline, CDR1 is MNHNY and CDR2 is SVGAGI (reference sequence). CDR3 size: 13 residues. The CDR3 loop reads CASKQANTGELFF.

V is TRBV7-2 and J is TRBJ2-3; the D call of TRBD1 rests on TCRdb alone, since no DNA is present to check it. Germline V gene sequence: CDR1 SGHTA, CDR2 FQGNSA. The CDR3 has 16 residues. CDR3 amino acids: CASRWPPTPRVGTQYF.

This rearrangement joins TRBV20-1 to TRBJ1-3. CDR1 and CDR2 from the germline V gene are DFQATT and SNEGSKA (reference sequence). The CDR3 has 13 amino acids. The CDR3 spells CSAREAGGNTIYF.

CDR3: CATSGSGDYEQYF. The chain recombines TRBV24-1 with TRBJ2-7; no DNA is available, so the TRBD2 call from TCRdb remains unchecked. Germline values: CDR1 KGHDR, CDR2 SFDVKD. The CDR3 is 13 amino acids.

The rearrangement uses TRBV27 and TRBJ2-7; TCRdb's D call of TRBD1 is untestable without DNA. Germline loops: CDR1 MNHEY, CDR2 SMNVEV (reference sequence). This CDR3 has 15 amino acids. The chain's CDR3 is CASSFASGSSYEQYF.